This paragraph covers one T cell receptor (beta chain) sequence. No antigen is known for it. Sequencing was performed with immunoSEQ multiplex PCR; in TCRdb, only in-frame clones are kept and a portion is missing. The table has 150,000 or so clones, roughly 90% seen once; the top ten hold over 15%. The data were taken from a study of T cell responses to AZD1222 COVID-19 vaccine. Points from the study as a whole: Samples come after the peak T cell response, not at day 14. Receipt of two AZD1222 doses was followed by a rise in Spike-specific TCR breadth and depth. Donors in the cohort were predominantly white British and more often female, and clonal diversity was possibly underestimated.

Per germline, CDR1 SGHTA and CDR2 FQGTGA. This CDR3 is built from 13 residues. V lost 4 bases and J 5 bases, leaving 9 bases between the germline ends. The chain couples TRBV7-3 to TRBJ2-1, with unresolved D. The receptor was derived from an adult in good health. The starting material was peripheral blood, obtained on day 0 of AZD1222 vaccination. The CDR3 DNA reads as TGTGCCAGCAGCTCCAGCATGGACAATGAGCAGTTCTTC. Its protein product is CASSSSMDNEQFF.